This entry concerns a single TCR beta chain. Its cognate antigen is unknown. The PCR employed 60 Vbeta primers together with 13 Jbeta primers. The protocol was immunoSEQ multiplex PCR, while the TCRdb copy is restricted to in-frame clones and leaves out a portion. This table has 110,000 or so clones, less than 85% appearing once. This sample is drawn from a study of cytomegalovirus exposure and HLA in healthy donors. Germline V gives CDR1 SNHLY, CDR2 FYNNEI. V lost 8 bases, J lost 5 bases, and 2 bases stayed unmatched. This CDR3 region has 12 residues. Study-level findings and limits: TCR beta V- and J-gene trimming, according to a later analysis, was linked to a missense DCLRE1C variant.

The receptor comes from a man aged 45-65 years in good health and CMV-seropositive. The sequencing input was PBMCs. The chain is built from TRBV2 and TRBJ2-2; the match to TRBD2 covers 7 bases. The CDR3 DNA sequence: TGTGCCAGCCGCGGGGGAACCGGGGAGCTGTTTTTT. It codes for CASRGGTGELFF.